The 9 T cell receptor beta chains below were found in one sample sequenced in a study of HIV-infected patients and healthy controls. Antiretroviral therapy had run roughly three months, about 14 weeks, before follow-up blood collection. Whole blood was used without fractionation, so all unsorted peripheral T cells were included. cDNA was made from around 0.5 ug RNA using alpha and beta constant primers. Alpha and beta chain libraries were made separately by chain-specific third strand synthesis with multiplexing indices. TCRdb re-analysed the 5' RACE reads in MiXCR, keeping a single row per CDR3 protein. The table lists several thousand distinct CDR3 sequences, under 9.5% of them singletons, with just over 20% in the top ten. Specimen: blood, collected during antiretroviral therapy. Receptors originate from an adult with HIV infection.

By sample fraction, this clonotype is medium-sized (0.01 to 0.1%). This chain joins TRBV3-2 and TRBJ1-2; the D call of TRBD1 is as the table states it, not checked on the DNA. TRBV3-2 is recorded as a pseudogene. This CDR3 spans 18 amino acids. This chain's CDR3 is CASSLSTIGQTTNYGYTF. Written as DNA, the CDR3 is TGTGCCAGCAGCCTTTCTACTATTGGACAGACTACAAACTATGGCTACACCTTC.

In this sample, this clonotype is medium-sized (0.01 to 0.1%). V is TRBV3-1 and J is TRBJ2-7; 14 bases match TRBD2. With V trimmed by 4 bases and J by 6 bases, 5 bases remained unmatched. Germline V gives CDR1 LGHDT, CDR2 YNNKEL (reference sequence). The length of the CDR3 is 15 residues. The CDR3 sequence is CASSLGTSGSIEQYF. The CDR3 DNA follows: TGTGCCAGCAGCCTCGGGACTAGCGGGAGTATCGAGCAGTACTTC.

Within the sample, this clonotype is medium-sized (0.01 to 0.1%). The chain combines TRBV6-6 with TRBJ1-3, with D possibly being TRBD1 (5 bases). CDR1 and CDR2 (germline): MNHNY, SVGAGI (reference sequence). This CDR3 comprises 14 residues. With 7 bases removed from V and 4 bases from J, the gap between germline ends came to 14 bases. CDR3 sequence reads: CASTLRTSGNTIYF. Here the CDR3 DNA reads TGTGCCAGCACCCTTCGGACAAGCGGAAACACCATATATTTT.

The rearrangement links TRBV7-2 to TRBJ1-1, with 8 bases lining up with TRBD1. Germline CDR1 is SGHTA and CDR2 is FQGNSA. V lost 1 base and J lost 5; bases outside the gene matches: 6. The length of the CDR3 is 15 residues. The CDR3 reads CASSLGGQARTEAFF. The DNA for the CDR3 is TGTGCCAGCAGCTTAGGGGGACAGGCGAGGACTGAAGCTTTCTTT.

The CDR3 sequence: CASSLLAGYNEQFF. Here the CDR3 DNA reads TGTGCCAGCAGTCTACTAGCGGGGTACAATGAGCAGTTCTTC. This chain links TRBV6-4 with TRBJ2-1; 10 bases agree with TRBD2. CDR1 and CDR2 from the germline V gene are MRHNA and SNTAGT. The CDR3 covers 14 residues. Unmatched junction bases numbered 2, after V lost 5 bases and J lost 4 bases.

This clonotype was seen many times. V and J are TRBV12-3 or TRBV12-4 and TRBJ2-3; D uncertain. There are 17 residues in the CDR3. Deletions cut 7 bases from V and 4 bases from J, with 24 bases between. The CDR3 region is CASTAGKSSSVSDTQYF. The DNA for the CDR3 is TGTGCCAGCACCGCAGGAAAGTCTAGTAGTGTATCAGATACGCAGTATTTT.

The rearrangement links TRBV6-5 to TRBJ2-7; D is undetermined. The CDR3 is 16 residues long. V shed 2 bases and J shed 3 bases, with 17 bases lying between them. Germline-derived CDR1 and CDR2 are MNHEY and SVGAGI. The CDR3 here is CASSYSKGRNNYEQYF. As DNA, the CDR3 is TGTGCCAGCAGTTACAGCAAGGGCAGGAACAACTACGAGCAGTACTTC.

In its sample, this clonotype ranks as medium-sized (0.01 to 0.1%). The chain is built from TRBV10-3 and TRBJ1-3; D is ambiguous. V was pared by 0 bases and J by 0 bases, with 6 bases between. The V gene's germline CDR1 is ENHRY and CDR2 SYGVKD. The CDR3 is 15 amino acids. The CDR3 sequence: CAISESLSSGNTIYF. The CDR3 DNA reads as TGTGCCATCAGTGAGTCCCTGAGCTCTGGAAACACCATATATTTT.

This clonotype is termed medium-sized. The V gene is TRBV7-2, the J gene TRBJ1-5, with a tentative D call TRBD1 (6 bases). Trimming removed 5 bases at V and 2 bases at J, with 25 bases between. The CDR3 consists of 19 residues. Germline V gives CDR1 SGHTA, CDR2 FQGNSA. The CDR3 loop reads CASSAAFSTGRCGNQPQHF. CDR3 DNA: TGTGCCAGCAGCGCCGCATTCTCGACAGGTAGGTGCGGCAATCAGCCCCAGCATTTT.